These 26 T cell receptor beta chains came from one sample sequenced in a study of OX40 agonist ivuxolimab in advanced cancers. Sequenced by immunoSEQ multiplex PCR; TCRdb stores in-frame clones only, minus some. Among tens of thousands of clones listed, 75% to 85% were seen once. Sequenced material: CD4+ or CD8+ T cells sorted from blood, taken in a trial of the OX40 agonist ivuxolimab. These receptors originate from an adult with an advanced solid tumor such as melanoma, head and neck, liver or kidney cancer.

J is TRBJ2-7 and V is TRBV19, with D unresolved. The V end was cut by 1 base, the J end by 1 base, with 11 bases between. Germline loops: CDR1 LNHDA, CDR2 SQIVND (reference sequence). This CDR3 region has 15 residues. CDR3 amino acids: CASSIGGESSYEQYF. The CDR3 nucleotides are TGTGCCAGTAGTATAGGTGGGGAATCGTCCTACGAGCAGTACTTC.

The chain has TRBV11-2 and TRBJ2-1; D is possibly TRBD1 or TRBD2 (5 bases each). This CDR3 has 15 residues. Germline loops: CDR1 SGHAT, CDR2 FQNNGV. Trimming shortened V by 1 base and J by 1 base, and 8 bases separated the two germline ends. The DNA of the CDR3 is TGTGCCAGCAGCTTAGCGAGGGGTTCCTACAATGAGCAGTTCTTC. It yields the protein CASSLARGSYNEQFF.

The V gene is TRBV19, the J gene TRBJ1-1; no reliable D call. V lost 7 bases, J lost 0 bases, and 18 bases lay in between. CDR1 and CDR2 from the germline V gene are LNHDA and SQIVND (reference sequence). This CDR3 spans 16 amino acids. The CDR3 nucleotides read TGTGCCAGTAAGGCCGGGGTCGTTATGCTGAACACTGAAGCTTTCTTT. It encodes CASKAGVVMLNTEAFF.

The chain couples TRBV6-5 to TRBJ1-5; D is undetermined. Trimming stripped 5 bases from V and 7 bases from J, with 12 bases between. This CDR3 is built from 13 residues. Germline V gives CDR1 MNHEY, CDR2 SVGAGI. CDR3 sequence (DNA): TGTGCCAGCAGTCGGACGGAACTACAGCCCCAGCATTTT. It specifies CASSRTELQPQHF.

The V and J genes are TRBV5-6 and TRBJ2-2; D remains ambiguous. The germline V and J ends were trimmed by 1 base and 1 base, with 11 bases remaining between them. Germline CDR1 SGHDT, CDR2 YYEEEE. The CDR3 covers 16 residues. As DNA, the CDR3 is TGTGCCAGCAGCTTGAGGGCAGCCGAGAACACCGGGGAGCTGTTTTTT. This translates into CASSLRAAENTGELFF.

The rearrangement joins TRBV6-5 to TRBJ1-1; D gene unclear. The CDR3 is 15 residues long. CDR1 and CDR2 from the germline V gene are MNHEY and SVGAGI. Trimming shortened V by 5 bases and J by 5 bases, and 18 bases separated the two germline ends. The CDR3 DNA sequence: TGTGCCAGCAGTGCTCCTCCAAGGGATGGGACTGAAGCTTTCTTT. Encoded protein: CASSAPPRDGTEAFF.

CDR3 residues: CASSQVGQGISYNSPLHF. CDR3 coding DNA: TGTGCCAGCAGCCAAGTGGGACAGGGCATTTCCTATAATTCACCCCTCCACTTT. The V and J genes are TRBV14 and TRBJ1-6; 9 bases agree with TRBD1. Trimming removed 1 base from V and 1 base from J; junction bases left unmatched: 5. The CDR3 runs to 18 residues. The germline gives CDR1 SGHDN, CDR2 FVKESK.

The CDR3 is CASSEAALGVGETQYF. CDR3 bases: TGTGCCAGCAGTGAAGCGGCCCTGGGAGTCGGCGAGACCCAGTACTTC. V is TRBV6-1 and J is TRBJ2-5; a weak D match, TRBD2 (5 bases). The germline CDR1 and CDR2 sequences are MNHNS and SASEGT. The CDR3 has 16 amino acids. Trimming cost V 0 bases and J 5 bases, with 16 bases left between them.

V is TRBV6-1 and J is TRBJ2-7, with 8 bases matching TRBD2. CDR3 length: 15 amino acids. J was trimmed by 2 bases and V by 1 base; bases with no gene match: 4. In germline, CDR1 is MNHNS, CDR2 SASEGT. CDR3 residues: CASSEGLARTYEQYF. For the CDR3, the DNA is TGTGCCAGCAGTGAAGGACTAGCGAGAACCTACGAGCAGTACTTC.

This chain connects TRBV6-1 to TRBJ1-1, with TRBD1 identical over 9 bases. This CDR3 is 15 amino acids long. V lost 0 bases to trimming and J lost 5 bases; unmatched junction nucleotides: 4. The V gene's germline CDR1 is MNHNS and CDR2 SASEGT. CDR3 nucleotides: TGTGCCAGCAGTGAAGCGGACAGGGGTGGTACTGAAGCTTTCTTT. Translated, it gives CASSEADRGGTEAFF.

There are a few counts of this clone. The gene calls are TRBV4-2 and TRBJ2-1; 7 positions agree with TRBD2. Germline assignment: CDR1 LGHNA and CDR2 YNFKEQ. CDR3 size: 16 residues. V was clipped by 4 bases and J by 0 bases; unmatched bases: 6. The CDR3 sequence is CASSRGGDSSYNEQFF. As DNA, the CDR3 is TGTGCCAGCAGCCGGGGGGGGGACTCCTCCTACAATGAGCAGTTCTTC.

V usage is TRBV19 and J usage is TRBJ1-4; D remains unclear. CDR3 size: 15 residues. The germline CDR1 and CDR2 sequences are LNHDA and SQIVND (reference sequence). V was pared by 5 bases and J by 6 bases, with 16 bases between. CDR3 region: CASSLASSIDEKLFF. The CDR3 nucleotides are TGTGCCAGTAGTTTGGCGTCGTCAATAGATGAAAAACTGTTTTTT.

The chain links TRBV6-1 to TRBJ1-1; D is unclear. V gave up 6 bases and J gave up 3 bases, with 14 bases separating them. The CDR3 extends over 14 amino acids. Germline V CDR1 and CDR2: MNHNS, SASEGT. As DNA, the CDR3 is TGTGCCAGCAGCCTGGAGTCGATAGACACTGAAGCTTTCTTT. Residues: CASSLESIDTEAFF.

This clone was detected a few times. The rearrangement links TRBV6-5 to TRBJ1-5; D remains ambiguous. CDR3 length equals 12 residues. Germline V gene sequence: CDR1 MNHEY, CDR2 SVGAGI. Trimming left V 8 bases short and J 0 bases short, with 5 bases between. The CDR3 DNA reads TGTGCCAGCGGCTATAGCAATCAGCCCCAGCATTTT. Residues: CASGYSNQPQHF.

V and J are TRBV28 and TRBJ2-7; D is unresolved. The length of the CDR3 is 15 residues. Germline assignment: CDR1 MDHEN and CDR2 SYDVKM. V was trimmed by 5 bases and J by 6 bases, leaving 20 bases between them. CDR3 amino acids: CASSPRELVRGEQYF. The CDR3 DNA reads as TGTGCCAGCAGTCCCCGCGAATTAGTACGAGGCGAGCAGTACTTC.

This clone has more than one count but fewer than ten. This chain joins TRBV5-6 and TRBJ2-2; 13 nucleotides agree with TRBD2. J lost 7 bases, V lost 4 bases, and 4 bases had no gene match. This CDR3 has 15 residues. Germline CDR1 and CDR2: SGHDT and YYEEEE. The DNA of the CDR3 is TGTGCCAGCAGCCTTGGACTAGCGGGAGTCGGGGAGCTGTTTTTT. Encoded protein: CASSLGLAGVGELFF. Supplemented by reference TRBV5-6 and TRBJ2-2, the full variable domain reads DAGVTQSPTHLIKTRGQQVTLRCSPKSGHDTVSWYQQALGQGPQFIFQYYEEEERQRGNFPDRFSGHQFPNYSSELNVNALLLGDSALYLCASSLGLAGVGELFFGEGSRLTVL.

The V and J genes are TRBV27 and TRBJ1-4; D unclear. V lost 6 bases and J 5 bases, leaving 10 bases between the germline ends. CDR3 length: 13 residues. Germline CDR1 and CDR2: MNHEY and SMNVEV (reference sequence). The CDR3 region is CASRVLGNEKLFF. The CDR3 nucleotides read TGTGCCAGCAGAGTCCTAGGGAATGAAAAACTGTTTTTT.

This chain uses TRBV11-2 with TRBJ2-7; D gene unclear. This CDR3 has 16 amino acids. V was trimmed by 3 bases and J by 1 base, leaving 16 bases between them. Germline V lookup: CDR1 SGHAT, CDR2 FQNNGV. The CDR3 is CASSFTGGILSYEQYF. The CDR3 DNA follows: TGTGCCAGCAGCTTTACCGGTGGCATCCTATCCTACGAGCAGTACTTC.

The rearrangement joins TRBV6-7 to TRBJ2-7; tentatively, D is TRBD2 (6 bases). TRBV6-7 is identified as an open reading frame with a role that is uncertain. The V end was cut by 11 bases, the J end by 6 bases, with 20 bases between. The CDR3 runs 13 residues. The CDR3: CAVPRGRFSEQYF. As DNA, the CDR3 is TGTGCCGTACCTCGGGGGAGATTCAGCGAGCAGTACTTC.

J is TRBJ2-7 and V is TRBV30; TRBD1 is a possible D gene (5 bases). The CDR3 is made up of 13 amino acids. The germline V and J ends were trimmed by 0 bases and 9 bases, with 15 bases remaining between them. Germline CDR1 and CDR2: GTSNPN and SVGIG (reference sequence). The CDR3 loop reads CAWSVLYGHGQYF. The CDR3 DNA follows: TGTGCCTGGAGTGTACTGTACGGACACGGGCAGTACTTC.

The chain couples TRBV7-9 to TRBJ1-2, with D perhaps matching TRBD1 (5 bases). V lost 2 bases and J lost 3, with 10 bases in between. Per the germline V gene, CDR1 is SEHNR and CDR2 is FQNEAQ (reference sequence). The length of the CDR3 is 14 residues. The CDR3 spells CASSLTGVDYGYTF. CDR3 DNA: TGTGCCAGCAGCTTAACAGGTGTCGACTATGGCTACACCTTC.

This chain joins TRBV6-1 and TRBJ1-2; 9 bases map to TRBD1. The CDR3 has 15 residues. Trimming removed 1 base from V and 4 bases from J; junction bases left unmatched: 4. The germline V gene has CDR1 MNHNS and CDR2 SASEGT. In DNA form, the CDR3 reads TGTGCCAGCAGTGAAGGGACAGGGGTCTTCTATGGCTACACCTTC. Translating gives CASSEGTGVFYGYTF.

The chain is built from TRBV28 and TRBJ1-6; maybe TRBD1 (6 bases). The V end was cut by 11 bases, the J end by 0 bases, with 11 bases between. The CDR3 spans 14 residues. The V gene's germline CDR1 is MDHEN and CDR2 SYDVKM. The DNA of the CDR3 is TGTGCCCTTGGGGGGGCCTCCTATAATTCACCCCTCCACTTT. It is translated as CALGGASYNSPLHF.

The CDR3 coding sequence is TGTGCCAGCAGCCCCTATCTACTAGCGGGAGAGCAGTTCTTC. It specifies CASSPYLLAGEQFF. The chain combines TRBV21-1 with TRBJ2-1; the table gives TRBD2 as D, unverified against the DNA. TRBV21-1 is marked as a pseudogene. The CDR3 runs 14 residues.

The chain links TRBV5-4 to TRBJ2-1; 8 nucleotides line up with TRBD2. Germline V gene lookup returns CDR1 SGHNT and CDR2 YYREEE (reference sequence). V gave up 6 bases and J gave up 3 bases; unmatched junction bases: 8. The length of the CDR3 is 15 residues. DNA for the CDR3: TGTGCCAGCAACCGGGATAGCGGGAACTACAATGAGCAGTTCTTC. As protein: CASNRDSGNYNEQFF. Based on the CDR3 plus reference TRBV5-4 and TRBJ2-1, the full variable domain is ETGVTQSPTHLIKTRGQQVTLRCSSQSGHNTVSWYQQALGQGPQFIFQYYREEENGRGNFPPRFSGLQFPNYSSELNVNALELDDSALYLCASNRDSGNYNEQFFGPGTRLTVL.

This rearrangement joins TRBV9 to TRBJ2-3; 13 nucleotides match TRBD2. Germline loops: CDR1 SGDLS, CDR2 YYNGEE. The CDR3 contains 18 residues. V was clipped by 4 bases and J by 2 bases; unmatched bases: 10. The CDR3 protein is CASSMGLAGRVVTDTQYF. For the CDR3, the DNA is TGTGCCAGCAGCATGGGACTAGCGGGACGGGTGGTCACAGATACGCAGTATTTT.